Listed here is a single T cell receptor beta chain. Its specificity is unknown. V lost 2 bases and J 0 bases, leaving 7 bases between the germline ends. Germline V lookup: CDR1 SGDLS, CDR2 YYNGEE. The CDR3 loop spans 14 amino acids. PCR was performed using 60 Vbeta and 13 Jbeta primers. Only in-frame clones appear in the TCRdb table, and some are missing; sequencing was by immunoSEQ multiplex PCR. The table lists around 130,000 clones, approximately 82% of them singletons, with 2.7% in the top ten. These data come from a study of cytomegalovirus exposure and HLA in healthy donors. The study's findings and limits: The authors assumed roughly uniform sequencing depth across donors for presence/absence analyses.

This TCR was sampled from a boy aged 2 to 10 in good health and CMV-seronegative. Sequenced sample: PBMCs. This chain connects TRBV9 to TRBJ2-3; D unclear. CDR3 nucleotide sequence: TGTGCCAGCAGCGTTTCTACTAGCACAGATACGCAGTATTTT. This encodes CASSVSTSTDTQYF.